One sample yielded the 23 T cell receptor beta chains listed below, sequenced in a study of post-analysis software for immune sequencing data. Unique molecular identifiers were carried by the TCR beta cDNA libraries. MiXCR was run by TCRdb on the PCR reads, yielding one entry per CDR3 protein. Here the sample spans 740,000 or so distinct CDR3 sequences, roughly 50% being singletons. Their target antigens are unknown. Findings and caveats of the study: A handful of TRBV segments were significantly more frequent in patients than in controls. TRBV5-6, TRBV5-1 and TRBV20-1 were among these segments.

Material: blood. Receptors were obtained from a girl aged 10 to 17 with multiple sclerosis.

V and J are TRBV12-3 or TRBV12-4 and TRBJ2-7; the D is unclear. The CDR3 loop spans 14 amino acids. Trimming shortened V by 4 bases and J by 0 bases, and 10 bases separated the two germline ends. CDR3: CASSSSASSYEQYF. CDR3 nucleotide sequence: TGTGCCAGCAGTTCCAGCGCTAGCTCCTACGAGCAGTACTTC.

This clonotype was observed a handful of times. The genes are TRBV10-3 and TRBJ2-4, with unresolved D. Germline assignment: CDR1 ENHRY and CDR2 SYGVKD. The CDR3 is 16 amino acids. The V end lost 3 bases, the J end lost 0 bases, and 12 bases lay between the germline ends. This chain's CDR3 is CAISESRGLAKNIQYF. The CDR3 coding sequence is TGTGCCATCAGTGAATCTAGAGGATTAGCCAAAAACATTCAGTACTTC.

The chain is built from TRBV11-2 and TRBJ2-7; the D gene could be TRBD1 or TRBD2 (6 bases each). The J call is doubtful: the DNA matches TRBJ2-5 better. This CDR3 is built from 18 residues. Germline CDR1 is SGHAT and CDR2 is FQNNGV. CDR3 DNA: TGTGCCAGCAGCCTCCTCCTGGGACACCGGGGGAGAGAAGAGACCCAGTACTTC. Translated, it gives CASSLLLGHRGREETQYF.

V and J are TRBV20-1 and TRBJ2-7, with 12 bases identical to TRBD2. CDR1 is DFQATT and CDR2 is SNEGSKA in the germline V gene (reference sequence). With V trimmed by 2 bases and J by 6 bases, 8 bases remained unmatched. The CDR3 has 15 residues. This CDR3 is CSARPGGLAGTEQYF. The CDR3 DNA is TGCAGTGCTAGACCCGGGGGACTAGCGGGTACCGAGCAGTACTTC.

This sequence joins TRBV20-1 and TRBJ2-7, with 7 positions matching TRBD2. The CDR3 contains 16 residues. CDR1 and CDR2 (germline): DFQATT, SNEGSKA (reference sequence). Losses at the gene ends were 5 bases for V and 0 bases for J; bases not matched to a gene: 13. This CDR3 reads CSARIKRGSVSYEQYF. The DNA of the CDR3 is TGCAGTGCTCGGATCAAGCGGGGCTCAGTCTCCTACGAGCAGTACTTC.

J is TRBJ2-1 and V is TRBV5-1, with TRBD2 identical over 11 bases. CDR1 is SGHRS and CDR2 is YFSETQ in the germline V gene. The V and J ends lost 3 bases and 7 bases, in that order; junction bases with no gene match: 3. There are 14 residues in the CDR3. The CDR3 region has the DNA TGCGCCAGCAGCTGTAGCGGGGGGGTGAATGAGCAGTTCTTC. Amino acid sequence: CASSCSGGVNEQFF.

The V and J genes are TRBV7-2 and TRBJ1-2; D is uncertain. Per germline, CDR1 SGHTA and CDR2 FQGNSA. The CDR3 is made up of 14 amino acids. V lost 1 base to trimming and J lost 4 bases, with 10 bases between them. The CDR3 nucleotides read TGTGCCAGCAGCTTAGTTGGCGGGTCCTATGGCTACACCTTC. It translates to CASSLVGGSYGYTF.

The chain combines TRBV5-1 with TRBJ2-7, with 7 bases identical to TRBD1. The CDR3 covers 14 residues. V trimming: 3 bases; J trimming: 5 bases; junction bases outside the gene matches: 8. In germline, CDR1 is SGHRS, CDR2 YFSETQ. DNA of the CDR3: TGCGCCAGCAGCTCCGGACAGGTTGACGACGAGCAGTACTTC. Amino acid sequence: CASSSGQVDDEQYF.

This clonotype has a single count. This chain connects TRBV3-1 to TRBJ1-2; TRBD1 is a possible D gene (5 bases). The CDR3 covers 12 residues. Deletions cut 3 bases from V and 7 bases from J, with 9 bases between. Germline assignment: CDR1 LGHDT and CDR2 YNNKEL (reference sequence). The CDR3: CASSHGGPGYTF. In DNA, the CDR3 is TGTGCCAGCAGCCACGGGGGACCTGGCTACACCTTC.

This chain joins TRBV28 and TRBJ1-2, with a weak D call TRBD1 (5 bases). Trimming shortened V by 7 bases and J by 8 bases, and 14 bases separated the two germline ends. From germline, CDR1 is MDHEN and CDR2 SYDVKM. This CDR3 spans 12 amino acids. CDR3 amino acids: CASKLSGRGYTF. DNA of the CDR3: TGTGCCAGCAAGTTATCAGGGCGAGGCTACACCTTC.

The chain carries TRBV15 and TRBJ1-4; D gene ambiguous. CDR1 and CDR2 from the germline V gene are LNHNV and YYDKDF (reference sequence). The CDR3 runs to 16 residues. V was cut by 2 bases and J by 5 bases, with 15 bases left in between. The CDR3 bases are TGTGCCACCAGCAGACCACGGGGTGGGCGGAATGAAAAACTGTTTTTT. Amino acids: CATSRPRGGRNEKLFF.

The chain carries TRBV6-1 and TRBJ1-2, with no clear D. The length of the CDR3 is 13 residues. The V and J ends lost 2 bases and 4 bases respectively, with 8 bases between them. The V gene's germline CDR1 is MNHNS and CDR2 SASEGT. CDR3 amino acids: CASSEQVSYGYTF. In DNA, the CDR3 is TGTGCCAGCAGTGAACAGGTCTCCTATGGCTACACCTTC.

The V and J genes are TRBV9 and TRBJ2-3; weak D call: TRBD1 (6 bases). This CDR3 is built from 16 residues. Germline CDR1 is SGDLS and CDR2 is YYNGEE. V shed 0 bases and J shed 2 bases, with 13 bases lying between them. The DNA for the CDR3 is TGTGCCAGCAGCGTAGAGGCAGGGGCCATCACAGATACGCAGTATTTT. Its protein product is CASSVEAGAITDTQYF.

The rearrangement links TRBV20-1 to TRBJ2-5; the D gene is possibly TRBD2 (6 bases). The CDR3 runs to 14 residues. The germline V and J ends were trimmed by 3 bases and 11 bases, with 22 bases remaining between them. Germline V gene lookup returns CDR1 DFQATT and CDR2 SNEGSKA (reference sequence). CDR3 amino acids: CSASRDFTYNEQYF. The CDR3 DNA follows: TGCAGTGCTAGCCGGGACTTCACCTACAATGAGCAGTACTTC.

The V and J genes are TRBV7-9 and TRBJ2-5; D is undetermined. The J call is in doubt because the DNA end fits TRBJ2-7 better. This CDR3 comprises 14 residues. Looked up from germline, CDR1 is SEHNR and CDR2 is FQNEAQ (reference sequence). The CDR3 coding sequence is TGTGCCAGCAGCACAGTGAGCGCGGCCTACGAGCAGTACTTC. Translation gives CASSTVSAAYEQYF.

The CDR3 spells CASSLGFREPQHF. The CDR3 DNA sequence: TGCGCCAGCAGCTTGGGTTTCCGTGAGCCCCAGCATTTT. The V call is TRBV5-1, the J call TRBJ1-5; no firm D call. Trimming left V 0 bases short and J 8 bases short, with 9 bases between. This CDR3 has 13 residues. Germline lookup yields CDR1 SGHRS and CDR2 YFSETQ.

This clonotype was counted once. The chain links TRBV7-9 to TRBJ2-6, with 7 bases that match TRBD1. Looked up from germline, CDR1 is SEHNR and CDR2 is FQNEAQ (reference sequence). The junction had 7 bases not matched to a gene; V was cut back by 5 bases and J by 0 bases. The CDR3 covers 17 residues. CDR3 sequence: CASSAGTAVSGANVLTF. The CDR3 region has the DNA TGTGCCAGCAGCGCTGGGACAGCCGTCTCTGGGGCCAACGTCCTGACTTTC.

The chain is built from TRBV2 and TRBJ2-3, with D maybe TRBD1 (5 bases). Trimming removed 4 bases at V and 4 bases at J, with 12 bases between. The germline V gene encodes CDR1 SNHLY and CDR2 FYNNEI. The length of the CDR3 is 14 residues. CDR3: CASSADSGPDTQYF. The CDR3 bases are TGTGCCAGCAGTGCCGACAGTGGCCCAGATACGCAGTATTTT.

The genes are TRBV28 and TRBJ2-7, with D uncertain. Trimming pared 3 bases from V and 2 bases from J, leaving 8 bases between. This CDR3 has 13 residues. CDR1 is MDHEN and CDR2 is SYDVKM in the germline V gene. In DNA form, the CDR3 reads TGTGCCAGCAGTTTGACCAATCCCTACGAGCAGTACTTC. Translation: CASSLTNPYEQYF.

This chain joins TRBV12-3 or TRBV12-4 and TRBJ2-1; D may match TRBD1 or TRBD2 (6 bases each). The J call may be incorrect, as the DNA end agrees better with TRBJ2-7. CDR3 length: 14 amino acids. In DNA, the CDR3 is TGTGCCAGCAGTCTCATAGGGGGGCCGGGGGAGCAGTACTTC. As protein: CASSLIGGPGEQYF.

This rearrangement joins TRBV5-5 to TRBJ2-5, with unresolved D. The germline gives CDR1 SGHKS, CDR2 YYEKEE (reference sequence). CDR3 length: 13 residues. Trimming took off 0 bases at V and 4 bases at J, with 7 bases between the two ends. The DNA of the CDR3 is TGTGCCAGCAGCTTGGTAACGGGAGAGACCCAGTACTTC. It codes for CASSLVTGETQYF.

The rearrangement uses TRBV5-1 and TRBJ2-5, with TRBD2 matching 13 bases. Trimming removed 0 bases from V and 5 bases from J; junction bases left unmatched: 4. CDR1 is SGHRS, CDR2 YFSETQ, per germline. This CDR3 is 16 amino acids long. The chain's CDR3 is CASSLDGLAGVETQYF. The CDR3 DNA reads TGCGCCAGCAGCTTGGACGGACTAGCGGGAGTGGAGACCCAGTACTTC.

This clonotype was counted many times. This CDR3 is CASSPRGTETQYF. CDR3 coding DNA: TGTGCCAGCTCACCACGAGGGACAGAGACCCAGTACTTC. The rearrangement joins TRBV18 to TRBJ2-5; D may match TRBD1 or TRBD2 (5 bases each). Germline CDR1 is KGHSH and CDR2 is LQKENI. The V gene lost 1 base and the J gene lost 4 bases, with 7 bases spanning the gap. The CDR3 covers 13 residues.